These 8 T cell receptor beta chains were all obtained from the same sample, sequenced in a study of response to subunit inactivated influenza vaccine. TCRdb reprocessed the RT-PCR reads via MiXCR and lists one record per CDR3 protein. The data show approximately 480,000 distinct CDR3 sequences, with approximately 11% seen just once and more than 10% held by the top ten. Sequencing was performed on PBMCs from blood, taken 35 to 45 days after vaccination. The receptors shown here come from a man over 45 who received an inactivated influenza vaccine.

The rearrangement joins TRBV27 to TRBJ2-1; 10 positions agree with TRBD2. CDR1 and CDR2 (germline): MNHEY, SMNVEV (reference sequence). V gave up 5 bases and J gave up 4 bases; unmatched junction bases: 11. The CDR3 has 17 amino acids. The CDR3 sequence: CASSAAKAGGSYNEQFF. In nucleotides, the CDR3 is TGTGCCAGCAGTGCCGCCAAAGCGGGGGGGTCGTACAATGAGCAGTTCTTC.

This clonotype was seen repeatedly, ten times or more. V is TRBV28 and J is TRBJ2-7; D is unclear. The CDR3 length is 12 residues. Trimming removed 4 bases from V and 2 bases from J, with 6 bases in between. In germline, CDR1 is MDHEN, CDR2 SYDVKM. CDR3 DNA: TGTGCCAGCAGTTCACTAACCTACGAGCAGTACTTC. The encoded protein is CASSSLTYEQYF.

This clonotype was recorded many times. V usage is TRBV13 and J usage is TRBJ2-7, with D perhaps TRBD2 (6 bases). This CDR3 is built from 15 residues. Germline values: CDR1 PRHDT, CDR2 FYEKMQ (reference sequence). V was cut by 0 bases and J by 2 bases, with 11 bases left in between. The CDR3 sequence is CASSLGLARAYEQYF. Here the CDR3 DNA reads TGTGCCAGCAGCTTAGGACTAGCACGGGCCTACGAGCAGTACTTC.

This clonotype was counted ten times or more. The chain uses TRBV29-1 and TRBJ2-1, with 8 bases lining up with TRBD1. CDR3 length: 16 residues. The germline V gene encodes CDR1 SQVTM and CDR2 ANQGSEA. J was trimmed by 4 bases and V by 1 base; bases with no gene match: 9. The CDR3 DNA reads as TGCAGCGTTGAAGCTGGACAGGGAATAAGATACAATGAGCAGTTCTTC. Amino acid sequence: CSVEAGQGIRYNEQFF.

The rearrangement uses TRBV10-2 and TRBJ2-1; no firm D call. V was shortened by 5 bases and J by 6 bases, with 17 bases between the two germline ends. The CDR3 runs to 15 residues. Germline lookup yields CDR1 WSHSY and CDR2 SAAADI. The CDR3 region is CASSLMGRLINEQFF. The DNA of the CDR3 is TGCGCCAGCAGTCTTATGGGAAGACTTATCAATGAGCAGTTCTTC.

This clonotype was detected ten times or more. CDR3 sequence: CASSEGGTEAFF. In DNA, the CDR3 is TGTGCCAGCAGTGAAGGGGGAACTGAAGCTTTCTTT. J is TRBJ1-1 and V is TRBV25-1; the D gene is possibly TRBD1 (5 bases). This CDR3 contains 12 residues. Germline values: CDR1 MGHDK, CDR2 SYGVNS. The V end lost 2 bases, the J end lost 5 bases, and 6 bases lay between the germline ends.

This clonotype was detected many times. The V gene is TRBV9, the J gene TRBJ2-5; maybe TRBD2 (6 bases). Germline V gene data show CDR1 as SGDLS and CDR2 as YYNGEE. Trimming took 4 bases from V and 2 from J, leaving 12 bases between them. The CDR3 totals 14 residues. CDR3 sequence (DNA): TGTGCCAGCAGCCGGGACTGGAAACAAGAGACCCAGTACTTC. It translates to CASSRDWKQETQYF.

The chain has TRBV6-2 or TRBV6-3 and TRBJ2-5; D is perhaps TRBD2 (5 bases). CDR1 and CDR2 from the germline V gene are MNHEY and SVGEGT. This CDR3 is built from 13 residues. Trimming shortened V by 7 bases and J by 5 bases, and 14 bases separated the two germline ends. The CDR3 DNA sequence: TGTGCCAGCAAACTAACCAGGAGGGAGACCCAGTACTTC. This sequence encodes CASKLTRRETQYF.